A single sample gave rise to the 20 T cell receptor beta chains below, sequenced in a study of blood T cell repertoires in COVID-19. Method: immunoSEQ multiplex PCR; TCRdb's copy keeps in-frame clones and lacks some. The data show 70,000 to 90,000 clones, roughly 85% seen once. Sequencing was performed on peripheral blood. The receptor set was obtained from a man in his fifties or sixties with COVID-19, enrolled during active disease.

V is TRBV2 and J is TRBJ1-2, with TRBD1 matching over 8 bases. The germline V gene has CDR1 SNHLY and CDR2 FYNNEI. Trimming removed 3 bases from V and 1 base from J; junction bases left unmatched: 4. The CDR3 length is 15 residues. CDR3 sequence reads: CASSEKQGDNYGYTF. The CDR3 bases are TGTGCCAGCAGTGAGAAACAGGGGGATAACTATGGCTACACCTTC.

The V call is TRBV23-1, the J call TRBJ2-7; D uncertain. TRBV23-1 is placed among ORFs of uncertain function. Trimming removed 7 bases at V and 2 bases at J, with 18 bases between. This CDR3 has 15 residues. DNA of the CDR3: TGCGCCAGCACCCCTCGAGCAATCCCGACCTACGAGCAGTACTTC. Its translation: CASTPRAIPTYEQYF.

This sequence joins TRBV25-1 and TRBJ1-5; perhaps TRBD1 as D (5 bases). Germline values: CDR1 MGHDK, CDR2 SYGVNS. V dropped 4 bases and J dropped 5 bases, with 15 bases sitting between them. This CDR3 has 15 amino acids. CDR3 sequence (DNA): TGTGCCAGCAGTGTAGCCGGGGGAGGGGATCAGCCCCAGCATTTT. Amino acid sequence: CASSVAGGGDQPQHF.

The table lists this clone with a count of one. The J gene is TRBJ1-4, the V gene TRBV28; weak D call: TRBD1 (6 bases). Germline V gene sequence: CDR1 MDHEN, CDR2 SYDVKM. This CDR3 comprises 15 residues. Trimming shortened V by 5 bases and J by 7 bases, and 17 bases separated the two germline ends. This CDR3 is CASSHTGGRGEKLFF. The CDR3, as DNA: TGTGCCAGCAGTCACACCGGGGGGCGAGGTGAAAAACTGTTTTTT. The variable domain in full, with the rest retrieved from reference TRBV28 and TRBJ1-4, is DVKVTQSSRYLVKRTGEKVFLECVQDMDHENMFWYRQDPGLGLRLIYFSYDVKMKEKGDIPEGYSVSREKKERFSLILESASTNQTSMYLCASSHTGGRGEKLFFGSGTQLSVL.

CDR3 DNA: TGTGCCATCAGTGAGTCTCCCGGGGACAGGGACTTTCCGTGGAAGCTGTTTTTT. Translating gives CAISESPGDRDFPWKLFF. The chain has TRBV10-3 and TRBJ2-2; 9 nucleotides match TRBD1. The CDR3 is 18 residues long. The J segment lost 12 bases and the V segment lost 0 bases, leaving 17 bases of the junction unmatched. In germline, CDR1 is ENHRY, CDR2 SYGVKD.

This sequence joins TRBV5-5 and TRBJ2-6; no reliable D call. V gave up 4 bases and J gave up 0 bases, with 5 bases separating them. Germline V gives CDR1 SGHKS, CDR2 YYEKEE (reference sequence). The CDR3 is 14 residues long. CDR3 loop: CASSAYSGANVLTF. The CDR3 nucleotides are TGTGCCAGCAGCGCCTACTCTGGGGCCAACGTCCTGACTTTC.

V gene TRBV10-2 combines with J gene TRBJ2-1; D remains unclear. The germline CDR1 and CDR2 sequences are WSHSY and SAAADI. Trimming left V 2 bases short and J 11 bases short, with 16 bases between. This CDR3 has 14 amino acids. The CDR3 region is CASSEPLIPSQQFF. The CDR3 DNA sequence: TGCGCCAGCAGTGAGCCCTTGATTCCTAGTCAGCAGTTCTTC.

The genes are TRBV2 and TRBJ2-2; 7 bases align to TRBD1. After removal of 6 bases from V and 7 bases from J, the junction contained 8 bases not matched to a gene. The V gene's germline CDR1 is SNHLY and CDR2 FYNNEI. This CDR3 region has 14 residues. The CDR3 nucleotides read TGTGCCAGCAGCGTGACAGGGCGTAACGGGGAGCTGTTTTTT. It is translated as CASSVTGRNGELFF. Supplemented by reference TRBV2 and TRBJ2-2, the full variable domain reads EPEVTQTPSHQVTQMGQEVILRCVPISNHLYFYWYRQILGQKVEFLVSFYNNEISEKSEIFDDQFSVERPDGSNFTLKIRSTKLEDSAMYFCASSVTGRNGELFFGEGSRLTVL.

The chain combines TRBV28 with TRBJ2-1; 11 nucleotides match TRBD2. Germline CDR1 MDHEN, CDR2 SYDVKM. Trimming cost V 7 bases and J 5 bases; bases outside gene matches: 13. The CDR3 runs 17 residues. The CDR3 sequence: CASTSLGLAGGHNEQFF. CDR3 bases: TGTGCCAGCACCTCGCTGGGGTTAGCGGGAGGGCACAATGAGCAGTTCTTC.

This clone was seen more than once but under ten times. This chain joins TRBV6-2 or TRBV6-3 and TRBJ1-1; 8 bases match TRBD1. Looked up from germline, CDR1 is MNHEY and CDR2 is SVGEGT. With 4 bases clipped from V and 4 bases from J, the junction kept 5 bases outside the gene matches. This CDR3 contains 14 residues. The CDR3 reads CASSFRQGTTEAFF. The CDR3 DNA follows: TGTGCCAGCAGTTTTCGACAGGGGACCACTGAAGCTTTCTTT.

The rearrangement uses TRBV7-2 and TRBJ1-2; 7 nucleotides line up with TRBD1. The germline gives CDR1 SGHTA, CDR2 FQGNSA. V lost 3 bases to trimming and J lost 8 bases; unmatched junction nucleotides: 6. This CDR3 spans 13 amino acids. The CDR3: CASSFQGVQGYTF. The CDR3 DNA follows: TGTGCCAGCAGCTTTCAGGGGGTTCAGGGCTACACCTTC. Combining the CDR3 with reference TRBV7-2 and TRBJ1-2 gives the whole variable domain GAGVSQSPSNKVTEKGKDVELRCDPISGHTALYWYRQSLGQGLEFLIYFQGNSAPDKSGLPSDRFSAERTGGSVSTLTIQRTQQEDSAVYLCASSFQGVQGYTFGSGTRLTVV.

The chain employs TRBV6-1 and TRBJ2-6, with D possibly being TRBD1 (6 bases). The germline V and J ends were trimmed by 1 base and 2 bases, with 6 bases remaining between them. Per the germline V gene, CDR1 is MNHNS and CDR2 is SASEGT. The CDR3 spans 15 residues. The CDR3 spells CASSEEGAGANVLTF. CDR3 in DNA: TGTGCCAGCAGTGAAGAGGGGGCTGGGGCCAACGTCCTGACTTTC.

This clone has a count of ten or more. The genes are TRBV5-1 and TRBJ2-1; 8 nucleotides line up with TRBD2. The CDR3 length is 15 residues. The trim removed 0 bases at V and 8 bases at J, leaving 7 bases unmatched. Germline V CDR1 and CDR2: SGHRS, YFSETQ. Here the CDR3 reads CASSLDGTRMDEQFF. The CDR3 DNA follows: TGCGCCAGCAGCTTGGATGGGACTAGGATGGATGAGCAGTTCTTC. The full variable domain, rest sourced from reference TRBV5-1 and TRBJ2-1, is KAGVTQTPRYLIKTRGQQVTLSCSPISGHRSVSWYQQTPGQGLQFLFEYFSETQRNKGNFPGRFSGRQFSNSRSEMNVSTLELGDSALYLCASSLDGTRMDEQFFGPGTRLTVL.

Only one count was recorded for this clone. The chain is built from TRBV12-3 or TRBV12-4 and TRBJ1-2; D ambiguous. V was shortened by 3 bases and J by 7 bases, with 9 bases between the two germline ends. This CDR3 has 12 amino acids. The CDR3 DNA follows: TGTGCCAGCAGTTTTCACAGCGGTGGCTACACCTTC. Its protein product is CASSFHSGGYTF.

J is TRBJ1-2 and V is TRBV4-1, with 10 bases fitting TRBD1. CDR3 length: 14 residues. Germline values: CDR1 MGHRA, CDR2 YSYEKL. J gave up 7 bases and V 3 bases, and 5 bases lay outside the gene matches. CDR3 bases: TGCGCCAGCAGCCATCTGGGACAGGGGAGTGGCTACACCTTC. Protein sequence: CASSHLGQGSGYTF.

This clone was seen a few times. The V gene is TRBV6-5, the J gene TRBJ1-1; weak D call: TRBD1 (6 bases). The CDR3 contains 14 residues. Germline CDR1 and CDR2: MNHEY and SVGAGI. V lost 10 bases, J lost 5 bases, and 20 bases lay in between. The CDR3 DNA sequence: TGTGCCACCCAAACAGGGCTTTCTGGAACTGAAGCTTTCTTT. This sequence encodes CATQTGLSGTEAFF.

The CDR3 DNA sequence: TGTGCCAGCAGCAGAAGGACCCCCGGCGGGTACACTGAAGCTTTCTTT. Translated, it gives CASSRRTPGGYTEAFF. The chain combines TRBV3-1 (or the pseudogene TRBV3-2) with TRBJ1-1; no reliable D call. The V gene's germline CDR1 is LGHDT and CDR2 YNNKEL (reference sequence). The CDR3 spans 16 residues. Trimming left V 5 bases short and J 3 bases short, with 19 bases between.

The chain couples TRBV11-2 to TRBJ1-1, with 7 bases identical to TRBD1. The CDR3 is made up of 15 amino acids. Germline-derived CDR1 and CDR2 are SGHAT and FQNNGV. Trimming removed 1 base from V and 4 bases from J; junction bases left unmatched: 6. The CDR3 sequence is CASSLAPTGATEAFF. The CDR3 DNA is TGTGCCAGCAGCTTAGCCCCCACAGGGGCCACTGAAGCTTTCTTT.

The V and J genes are TRBV6-1 and TRBJ2-7; a possible D gene is TRBD1 (6 bases). Trimming left V 2 bases short and J 6 bases short, with 14 bases between. CDR1 is MNHNS and CDR2 is SASEGT in the germline V gene. The CDR3 runs to 14 residues. CDR3 region: CASSEIWGTPEQYF. The CDR3, as DNA: TGTGCCAGCAGTGAAATCTGGGGGACACCCGAGCAGTACTTC.

The chain is built from TRBV19 and TRBJ1-2; D possibly corresponds to TRBD1 (5 bases). Germline V gene lookup returns CDR1 LNHDA and CDR2 SQIVND (reference sequence). Trimming pared 5 bases from V and 5 bases from J, leaving 12 bases between. CDR3 length equals 13 residues. The CDR3 coding sequence is TGTGCCAGTAGTTTCCGCGGGGGTTATGGCTACACCTTC. It codes for CASSFRGGYGYTF.